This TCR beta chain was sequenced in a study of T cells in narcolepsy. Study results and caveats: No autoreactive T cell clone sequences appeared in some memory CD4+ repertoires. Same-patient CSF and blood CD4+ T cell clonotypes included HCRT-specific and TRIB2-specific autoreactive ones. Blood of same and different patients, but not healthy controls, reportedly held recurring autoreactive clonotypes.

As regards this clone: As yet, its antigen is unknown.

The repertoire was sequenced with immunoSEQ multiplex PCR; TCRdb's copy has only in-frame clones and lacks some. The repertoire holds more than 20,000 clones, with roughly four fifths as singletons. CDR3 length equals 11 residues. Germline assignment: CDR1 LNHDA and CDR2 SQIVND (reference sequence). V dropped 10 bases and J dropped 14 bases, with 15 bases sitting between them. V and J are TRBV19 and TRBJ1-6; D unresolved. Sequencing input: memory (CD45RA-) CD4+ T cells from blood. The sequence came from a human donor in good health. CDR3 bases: TGTGCCACCCAGGACCGGGAGGCCCTCCACTTT. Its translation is CATQDREALHF.